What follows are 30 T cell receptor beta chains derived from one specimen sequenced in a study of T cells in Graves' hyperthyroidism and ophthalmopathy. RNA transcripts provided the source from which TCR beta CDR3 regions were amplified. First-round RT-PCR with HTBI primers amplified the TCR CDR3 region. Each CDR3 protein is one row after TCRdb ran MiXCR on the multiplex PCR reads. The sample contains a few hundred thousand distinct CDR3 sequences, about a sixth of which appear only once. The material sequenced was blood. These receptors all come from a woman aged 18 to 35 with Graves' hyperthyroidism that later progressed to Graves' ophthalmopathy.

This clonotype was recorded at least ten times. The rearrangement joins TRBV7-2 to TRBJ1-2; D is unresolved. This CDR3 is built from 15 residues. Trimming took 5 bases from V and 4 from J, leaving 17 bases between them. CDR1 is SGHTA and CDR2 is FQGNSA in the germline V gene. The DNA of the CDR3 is TGTGCCAGCAGCCCCCGAGTCCCAGCGGGCTATGGCTACACCTTC. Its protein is CASSPRVPAGYGYTF.

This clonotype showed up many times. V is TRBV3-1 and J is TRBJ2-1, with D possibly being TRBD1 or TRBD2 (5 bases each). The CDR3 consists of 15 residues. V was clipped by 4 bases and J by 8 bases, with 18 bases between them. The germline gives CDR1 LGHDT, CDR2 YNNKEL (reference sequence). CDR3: CASSLSGPRFHEQFF. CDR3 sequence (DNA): TGTGCCAGCAGCCTCTCGGGACCCCGGTTCCATGAGCAGTTCTTC.

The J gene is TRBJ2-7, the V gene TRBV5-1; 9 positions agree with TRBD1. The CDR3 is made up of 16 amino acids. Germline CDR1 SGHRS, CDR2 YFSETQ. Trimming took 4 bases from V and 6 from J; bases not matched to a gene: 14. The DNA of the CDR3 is TGCGCCAGCAGCCGTTGGGGGACAGGGCAGATGGCCGAGCAGTACTTC. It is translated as CASSRWGTGQMAEQYF. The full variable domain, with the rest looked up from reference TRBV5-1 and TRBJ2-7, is KAGVTQTPRYLIKTRGQQVTLSCSPISGHRSVSWYQQTPGQGLQFLFEYFSETQRNKGNFPGRFSGRQFSNSRSEMNVSTLELGDSALYLCASSRWGTGQMAEQYFGPGTRLTVT.

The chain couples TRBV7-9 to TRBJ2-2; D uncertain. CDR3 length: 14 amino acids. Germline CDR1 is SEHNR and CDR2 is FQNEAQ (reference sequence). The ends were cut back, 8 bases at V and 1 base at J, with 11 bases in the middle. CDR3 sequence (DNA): TGTGCCAGCGGTCCTCTGGGGAACACCGGGGAGCTGTTTTTT. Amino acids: CASGPLGNTGELFF.

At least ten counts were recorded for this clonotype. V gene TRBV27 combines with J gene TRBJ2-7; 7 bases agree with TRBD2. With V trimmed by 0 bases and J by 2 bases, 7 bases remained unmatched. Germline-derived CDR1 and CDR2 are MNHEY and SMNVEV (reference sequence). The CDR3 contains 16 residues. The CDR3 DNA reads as TGTGCCAGCAGTTTATCGCTAGCGGCAAGAGCCTACGAGCAGTACTTC. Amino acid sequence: CASSLSLAARAYEQYF.

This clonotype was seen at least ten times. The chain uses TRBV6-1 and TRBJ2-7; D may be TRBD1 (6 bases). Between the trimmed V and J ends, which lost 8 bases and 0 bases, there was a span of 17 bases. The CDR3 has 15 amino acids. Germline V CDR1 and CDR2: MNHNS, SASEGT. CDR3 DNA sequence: TGTGCCAGCCGCCCCAGGGGAGACAGCTCCTACGAGCAGTACTTC. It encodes CASRPRGDSSYEQYF.

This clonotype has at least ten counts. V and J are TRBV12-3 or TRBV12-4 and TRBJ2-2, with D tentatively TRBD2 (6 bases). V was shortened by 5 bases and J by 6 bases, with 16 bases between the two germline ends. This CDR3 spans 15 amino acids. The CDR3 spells CASSGYGGLAGELFF. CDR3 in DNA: TGTGCCAGCAGTGGGTACGGGGGACTGGCCGGGGAGCTGTTTTTT.

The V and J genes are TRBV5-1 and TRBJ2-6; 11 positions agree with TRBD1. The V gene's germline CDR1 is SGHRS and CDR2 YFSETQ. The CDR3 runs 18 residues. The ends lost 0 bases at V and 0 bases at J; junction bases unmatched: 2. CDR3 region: CASSLGGTGGSGANVLTF. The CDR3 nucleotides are TGCGCCAGCAGCTTGGGAGGGACAGGGGGCTCTGGGGCCAACGTCCTGACTTTC. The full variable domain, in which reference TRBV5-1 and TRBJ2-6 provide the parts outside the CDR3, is KAGVTQTPRYLIKTRGQQVTLSCSPISGHRSVSWYQQTPGQGLQFLFEYFSETQRNKGNFPGRFSGRQFSNSRSEMNVSTLELGDSALYLCASSLGGTGGSGANVLTFGAGSRLTVL.

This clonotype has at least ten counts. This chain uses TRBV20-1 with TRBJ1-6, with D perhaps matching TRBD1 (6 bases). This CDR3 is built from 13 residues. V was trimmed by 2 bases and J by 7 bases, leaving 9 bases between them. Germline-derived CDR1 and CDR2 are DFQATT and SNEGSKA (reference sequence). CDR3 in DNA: TGCAGTGCTAGATGGCAGGGGAATTCACCCCTCCACTTT. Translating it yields CSARWQGNSPLHF.

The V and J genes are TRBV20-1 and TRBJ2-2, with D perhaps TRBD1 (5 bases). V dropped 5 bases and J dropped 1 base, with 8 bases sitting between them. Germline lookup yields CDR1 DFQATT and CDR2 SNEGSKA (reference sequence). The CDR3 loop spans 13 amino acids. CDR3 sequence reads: CSASDRNTGELFF. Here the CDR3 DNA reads TGCAGTGCTTCCGACAGGAACACCGGGGAGCTGTTTTTT.

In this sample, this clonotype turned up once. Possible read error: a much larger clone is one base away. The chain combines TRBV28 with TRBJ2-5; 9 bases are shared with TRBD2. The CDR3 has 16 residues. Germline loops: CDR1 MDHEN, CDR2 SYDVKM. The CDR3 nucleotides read TGTGGCAGCAGTTCCCCTTTAGCGGGAGTTACAAAGACCCAGTACTTC. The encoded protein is CGSSSPLAGVTKTQYF.

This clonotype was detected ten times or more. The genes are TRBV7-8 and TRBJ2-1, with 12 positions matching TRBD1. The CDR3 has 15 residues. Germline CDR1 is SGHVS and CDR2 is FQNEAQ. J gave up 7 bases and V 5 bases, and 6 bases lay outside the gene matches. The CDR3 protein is CASSPGQGAGNEQFF. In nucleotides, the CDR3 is TGTGCCAGCAGCCCGGGACAGGGGGCGGGAAATGAGCAGTTCTTC.

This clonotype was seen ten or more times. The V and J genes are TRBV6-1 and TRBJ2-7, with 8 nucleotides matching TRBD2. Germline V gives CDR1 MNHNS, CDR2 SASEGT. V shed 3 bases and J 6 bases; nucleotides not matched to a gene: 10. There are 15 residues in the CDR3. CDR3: CASSDSGLVLGEQYF. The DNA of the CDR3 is TGTGCCAGCAGTGATTCGGGACTAGTGCTGGGCGAGCAGTACTTC.

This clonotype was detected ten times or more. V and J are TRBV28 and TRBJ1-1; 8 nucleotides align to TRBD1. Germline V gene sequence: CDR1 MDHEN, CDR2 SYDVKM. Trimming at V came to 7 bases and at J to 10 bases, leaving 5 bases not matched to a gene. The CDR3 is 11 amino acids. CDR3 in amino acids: CASTGQGGAFF. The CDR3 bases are TGTGCCAGCACAGGACAGGGAGGAGCTTTCTTT.

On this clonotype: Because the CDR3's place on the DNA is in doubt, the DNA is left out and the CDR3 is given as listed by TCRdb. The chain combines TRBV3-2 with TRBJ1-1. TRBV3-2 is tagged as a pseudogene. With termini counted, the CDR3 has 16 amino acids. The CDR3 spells CASSQDYNCMNTEAFF.

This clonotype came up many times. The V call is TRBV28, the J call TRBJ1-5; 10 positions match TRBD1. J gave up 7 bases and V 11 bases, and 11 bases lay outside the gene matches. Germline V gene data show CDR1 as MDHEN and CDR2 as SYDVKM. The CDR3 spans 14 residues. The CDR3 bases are TGTGCCGGAAATAGACAGGGGGCTGGACAGCCCCAGCATTTT. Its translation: CAGNRQGAGQPQHF.

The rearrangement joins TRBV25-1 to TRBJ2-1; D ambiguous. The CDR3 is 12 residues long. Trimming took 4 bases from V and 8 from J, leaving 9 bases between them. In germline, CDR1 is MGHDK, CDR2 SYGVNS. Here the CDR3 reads CASSASVDEQFF. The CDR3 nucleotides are TGTGCCAGCAGTGCGTCCGTTGATGAGCAGTTCTTC. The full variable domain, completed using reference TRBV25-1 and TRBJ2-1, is EADIYQTPRYLVIGTGKKITLECSQTMGHDKMYWYQQDPGMELHLIHYSYGVNSTEKGDLSSESTVSRIRTEHFPLTLESARPSHTSQYLCASSASVDEQFFGPGTRLTVL.

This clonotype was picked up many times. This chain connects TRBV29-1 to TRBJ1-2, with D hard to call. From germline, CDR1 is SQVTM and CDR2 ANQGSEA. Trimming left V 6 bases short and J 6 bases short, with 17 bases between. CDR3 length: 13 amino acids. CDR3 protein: CSVGDTTRNGYTF. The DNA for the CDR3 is TGCAGCGTCGGCGACACGACTCGTAATGGCTACACCTTC.

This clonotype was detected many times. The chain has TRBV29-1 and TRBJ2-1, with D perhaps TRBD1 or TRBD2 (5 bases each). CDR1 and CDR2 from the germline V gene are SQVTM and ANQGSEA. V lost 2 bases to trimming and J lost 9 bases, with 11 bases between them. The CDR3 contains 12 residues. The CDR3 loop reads CSVEPGPREQFF. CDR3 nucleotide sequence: TGCAGCGTTGAACCGGGGCCCCGTGAGCAGTTCTTC.

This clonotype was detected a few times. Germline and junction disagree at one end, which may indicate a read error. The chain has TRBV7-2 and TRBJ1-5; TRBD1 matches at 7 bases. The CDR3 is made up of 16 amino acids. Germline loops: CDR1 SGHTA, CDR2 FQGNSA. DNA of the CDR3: TGCGCCAGCAGCCAAGATCATAGACAGGGTGGTCAGCCCCAGCATTTT. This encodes CASSQDHRQGGQPQHF.

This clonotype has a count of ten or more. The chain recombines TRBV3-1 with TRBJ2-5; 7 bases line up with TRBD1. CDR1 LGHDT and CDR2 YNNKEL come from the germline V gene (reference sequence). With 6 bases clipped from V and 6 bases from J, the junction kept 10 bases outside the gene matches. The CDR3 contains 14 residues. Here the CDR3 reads CASSLQGPQKTQYF. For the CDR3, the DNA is TGTGCCAGCAGTCTACAGGGGCCCCAGAAGACCCAGTACTTC.

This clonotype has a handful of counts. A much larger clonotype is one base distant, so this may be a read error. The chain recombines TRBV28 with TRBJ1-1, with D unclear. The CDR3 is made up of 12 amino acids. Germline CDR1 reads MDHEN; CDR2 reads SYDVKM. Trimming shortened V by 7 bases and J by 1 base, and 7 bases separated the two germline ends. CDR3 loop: CASIHRNTEAFF. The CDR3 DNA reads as TGTGCCAGCATACACAGGAACACTGAAGCTTTCTTT.

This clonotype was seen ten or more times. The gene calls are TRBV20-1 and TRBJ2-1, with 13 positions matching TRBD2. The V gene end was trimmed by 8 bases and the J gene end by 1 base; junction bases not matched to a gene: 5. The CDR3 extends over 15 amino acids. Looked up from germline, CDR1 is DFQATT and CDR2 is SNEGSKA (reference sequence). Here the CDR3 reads CSPGTSGESYNEQFF. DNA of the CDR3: TGCAGTCCCGGGACTAGCGGGGAATCCTACAATGAGCAGTTCTTC.

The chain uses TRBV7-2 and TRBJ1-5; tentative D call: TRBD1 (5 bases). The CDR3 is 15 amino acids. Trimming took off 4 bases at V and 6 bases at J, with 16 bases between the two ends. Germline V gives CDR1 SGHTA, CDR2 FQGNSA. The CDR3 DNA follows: TGTGCCAGCAGCTCGGGACCCGGCGCCATTCAGCCCCAGCATTTT. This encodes CASSSGPGAIQPQHF.

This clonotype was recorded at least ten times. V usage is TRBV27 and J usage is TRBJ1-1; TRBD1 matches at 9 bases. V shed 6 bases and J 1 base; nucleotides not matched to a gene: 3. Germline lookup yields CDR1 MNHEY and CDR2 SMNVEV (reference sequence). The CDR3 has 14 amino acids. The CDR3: CASRSGQGNTEAFF. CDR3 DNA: TGTGCCAGCAGATCGGGACAGGGGAACACTGAAGCTTTCTTT.

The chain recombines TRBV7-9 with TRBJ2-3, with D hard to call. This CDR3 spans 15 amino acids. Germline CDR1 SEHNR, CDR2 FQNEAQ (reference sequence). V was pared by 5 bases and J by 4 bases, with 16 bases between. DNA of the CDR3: TGTGCCAGCAGCCGTCTGGACGGGTCCCCAGATACGCAGTATTTT. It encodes CASSRLDGSPDTQYF.

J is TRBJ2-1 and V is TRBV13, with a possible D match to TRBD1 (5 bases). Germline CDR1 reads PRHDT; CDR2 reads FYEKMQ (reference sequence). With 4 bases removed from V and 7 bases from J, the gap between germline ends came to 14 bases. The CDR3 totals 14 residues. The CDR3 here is CASSSGPLENEQFF. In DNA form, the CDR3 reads TGTGCCAGCAGCTCAGGGCCCCTAGAGAATGAGCAGTTCTTC.

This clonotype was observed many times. CDR3: CASSKFDRDGYYEQYF. The CDR3 bases are TGTGCCAGCAGCAAATTTGACCGGGACGGGTACTACGAGCAGTACTTC. The rearrangement links TRBV5-6 to TRBJ2-7; D might be TRBD1 or TRBD2, each matching 5 bases. V lost 4 bases to trimming and J lost 3 bases, with 20 bases between them. The CDR3 covers 16 residues. Germline CDR1 reads SGHDT; CDR2 reads YYEEEE.

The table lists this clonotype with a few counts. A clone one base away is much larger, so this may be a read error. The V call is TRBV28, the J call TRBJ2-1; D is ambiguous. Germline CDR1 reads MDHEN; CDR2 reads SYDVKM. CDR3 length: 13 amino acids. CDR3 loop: CAGSLYPNHEQFF. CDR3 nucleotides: TGTGCCGGCAGTTTATACCCGAATCATGAGCAGTTCTTC.

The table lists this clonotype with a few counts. CDR3 region: CSARGWGGPPYNSPLHF. CDR3 DNA: TGCAGTGCTAGAGGGTGGGGGGGCCCCCCCTATAATTCACCCCTCCACTTT. This sequence joins TRBV20-1 and TRBJ1-6; TRBD1 is a possible D gene (6 bases). The CDR3 consists of 17 residues. Trimming pared 1 base from V and 2 bases from J, leaving 15 bases between. CDR1 and CDR2 from the germline V gene are DFQATT and SNEGSKA (reference sequence).